This T cell receptor beta chain appears in the sequencing data of a study of beta chain features in type 1 diabetes. Via the markers CD45RO/CCR7/CD25/CD127/CD95/CD27, stem cell-like memory, regulatory, central memory and naive CD4+ cells were sorted. The entirety of the isolated RNA underwent reverse transcription, so expressed TCRB transcripts were sequenced. Sequenced naive, central memory and regulatory T cell samples produced an average of roughly 3.5 million reads. Repertoires were generated with immunoSEQ multiplex PCR, while TCRdb's copy carries only in-frame clones and drops some. The profile shows around 170,000 clones, approximately 9.1% of them singletons. The CDR3 runs 13 residues. Germline V gives CDR1 LNHDA, CDR2 SQIVND (reference sequence). Trimming removed 5 bases at V and 2 bases at J, with 8 bases between.

Input material: central memory CD4+ T cells from blood. J is TRBJ2-3 and V is TRBV19, with D possibly matching TRBD1 (6 bases). The sequence derives from a woman aged 18-30 years in good health. The CDR3 bases are TGTGCCAGTAGTCACAGGGTCACAGATACGCAGTATTTT. Translation: CASSHRVTDTQYF.